Detailed here is one T cell receptor (beta chain). The V end lost 2 bases, the J end lost 0 bases, and 9 bases lay between the germline ends. The CDR3 has 15 amino acids. CDR1 and CDR2 (germline): SGHNT, YYREEE (reference sequence). This sample was taken from a study of cytomegalovirus exposure and HLA in healthy donors. Clones were read by immunoSEQ multiplex PCR, and TCRdb kept only the in-frame ones, dropping some. Here the sample spans some 100,000 clones, about 88% being singletons. The source is a woman between 18 and 29 years old in good health and CMV-seronegative. The chain carries TRBV5-4 and TRBJ2-1; the D gene is possibly TRBD2 (6 bases). The sample taken for sequencing was PBMCs. Here the CDR3 reads CASSFSGASYNEQFF. For the CDR3, the DNA is TGTGCCAGCAGCTTCTCGGGAGCCTCCTACAATGAGCAGTTCTTC.